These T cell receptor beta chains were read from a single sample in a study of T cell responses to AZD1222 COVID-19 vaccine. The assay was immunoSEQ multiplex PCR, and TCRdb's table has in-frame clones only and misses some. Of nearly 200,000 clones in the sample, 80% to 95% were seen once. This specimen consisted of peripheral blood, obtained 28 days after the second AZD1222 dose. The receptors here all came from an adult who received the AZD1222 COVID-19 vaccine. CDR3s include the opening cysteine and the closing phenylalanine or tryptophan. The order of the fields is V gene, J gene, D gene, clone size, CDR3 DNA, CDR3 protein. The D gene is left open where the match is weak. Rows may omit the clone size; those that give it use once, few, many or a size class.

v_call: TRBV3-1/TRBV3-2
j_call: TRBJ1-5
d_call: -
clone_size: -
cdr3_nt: TGTGCCAGCAGCCATGGGGACACCGATCAGCCCCAGCATTTT
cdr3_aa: CASSHGDTDQPQHF

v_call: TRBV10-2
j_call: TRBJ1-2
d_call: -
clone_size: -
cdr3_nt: TGCGCCAGCAGGTTTCGGGACTCCTATGGCTACACCTTC
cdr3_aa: CASRFRDSYGYTF

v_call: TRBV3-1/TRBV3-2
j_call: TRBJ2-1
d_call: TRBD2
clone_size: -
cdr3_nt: TGTGCCAGCAGCCCGCGTACTAGCGGGGGGAGCTCCTACAATGAGCAGTTCTTC
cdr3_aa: CASSPRTSGGSSYNEQFF

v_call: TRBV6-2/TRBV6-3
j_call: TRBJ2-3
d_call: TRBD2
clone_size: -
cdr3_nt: TGTGCCAGCAGGCCTATGGCGGGGGGCACTAATACGCAGTATTTT
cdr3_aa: CASRPMAGGTNTQYF

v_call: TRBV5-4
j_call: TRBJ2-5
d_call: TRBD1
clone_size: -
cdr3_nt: TGTGCCAGCAGCTTGGGAGGGACAGGGAAAGAGACCCAGTACTTC
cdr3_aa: CASSLGGTGKETQYF

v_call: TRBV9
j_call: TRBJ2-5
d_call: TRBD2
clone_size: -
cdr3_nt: TGTGCCAGCAGCGGACTAAGCGGGGCTCAAGAGACCCAGTACTTC
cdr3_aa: CASSGLSGAQETQYF

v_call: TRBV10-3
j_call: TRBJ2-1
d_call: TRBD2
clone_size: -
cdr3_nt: TGTGCCAATAGCGGGGGCCGCCAATCGGAGCAGTTCTTC
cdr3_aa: CANSGGRQSEQFF

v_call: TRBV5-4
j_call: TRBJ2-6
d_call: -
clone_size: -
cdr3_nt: TGTGCCAGCAGCTTGCCCTCTGGGGCCAACGTCCTGACTTTC
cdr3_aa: CASSLPSGANVLTF

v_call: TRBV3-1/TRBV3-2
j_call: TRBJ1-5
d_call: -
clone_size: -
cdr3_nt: TGTGCCAGCAGCCAAGATGGGGGACTGAGCAATCAGCCCCAGCATTTT
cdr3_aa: CASSQDGGLSNQPQHF

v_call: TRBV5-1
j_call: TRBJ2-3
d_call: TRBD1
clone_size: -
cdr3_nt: TGCGCCAGCAGCCTGGGACAGGGAAACACAGATACGCAGTATTTT
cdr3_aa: CASSLGQGNTDTQYF

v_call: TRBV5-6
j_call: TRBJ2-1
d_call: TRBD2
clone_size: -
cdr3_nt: TGTGCCAGCAGTCAGACGATCTGGGTAGCGGGGGGTTACAATGAGCAGTTCTTC
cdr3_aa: CASSQTIWVAGGYNEQFF

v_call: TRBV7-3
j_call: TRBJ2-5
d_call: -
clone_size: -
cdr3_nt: TGTGCCAGCAGCCTAACCGGCTACATCCAAGAGACCCAGTACTTC
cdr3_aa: CASSLTGYIQETQYF

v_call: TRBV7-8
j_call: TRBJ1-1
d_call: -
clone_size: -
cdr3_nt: TGTGCCAGCAGCTTAGCTAGCGGGGGTTCGAGCACTGAAGCTTTCTTT
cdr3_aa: CASSLASGGSSTEAFF

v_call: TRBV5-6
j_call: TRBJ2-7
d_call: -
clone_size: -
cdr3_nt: TGTGCCAGCTCCCCCTGGTTCTTGGGTTCCTACGAGCAGTACTTC
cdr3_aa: CASSPWFLGSYEQYF

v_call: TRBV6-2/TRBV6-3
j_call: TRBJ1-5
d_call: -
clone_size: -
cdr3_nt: TGTGCCAGCAGTTCAAACAGGGCTTTACAGCCCCAGCATTTT
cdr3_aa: CASSSNRALQPQHF

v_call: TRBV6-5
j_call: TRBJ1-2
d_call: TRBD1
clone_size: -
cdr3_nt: TGTGCCAGCAAGAGTTTGGGACAGGGGGTCTATGGCTACACCTTC
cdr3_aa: CASKSLGQGVYGYTF

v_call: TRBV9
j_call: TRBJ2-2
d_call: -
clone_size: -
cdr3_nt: TGTGCCAGCAGGGAGGGGAACACCGGGGAGCTGTTTTTT
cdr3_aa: CASREGNTGELFF

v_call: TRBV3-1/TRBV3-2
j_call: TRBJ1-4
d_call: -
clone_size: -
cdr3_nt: TGTGCCAGCTCCCAAGGGGAAAAACTGTTTTTT
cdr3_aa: CASSQGEKLFF

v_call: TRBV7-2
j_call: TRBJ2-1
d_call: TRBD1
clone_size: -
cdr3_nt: TGTGCCAGCAGCCCCGAACAGGGGGATTACAATGAGCAGTTCTTC
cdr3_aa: CASSPEQGDYNEQFF

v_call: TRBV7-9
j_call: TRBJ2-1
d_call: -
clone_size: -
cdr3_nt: TGTGCCAGCAGCTTAGTCCCCTATGAGCAGTTCTTC
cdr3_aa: CASSLVPYEQFF

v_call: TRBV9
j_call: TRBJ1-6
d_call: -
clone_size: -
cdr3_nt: TGTGCCAGCAGCATCGGGCGGCAGAATTCACCCCTCCACTTT
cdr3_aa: CASSIGRQNSPLHF

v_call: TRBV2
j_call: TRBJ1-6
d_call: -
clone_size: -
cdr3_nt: TGTGCCAGACGGGCAGGGGCGTCCTATAATTCACCCCTCCACTTT
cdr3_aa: CARRAGASYNSPLHF

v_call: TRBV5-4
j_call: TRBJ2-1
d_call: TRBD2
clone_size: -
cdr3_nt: TGTGCCAGCAGCCTCCTAGCGGGGGGATACAATGAGCAGTTCTTC
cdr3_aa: CASSLLAGGYNEQFF

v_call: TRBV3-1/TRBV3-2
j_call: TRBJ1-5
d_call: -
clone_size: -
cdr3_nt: TGTGCCAGCAGTCGGGGACGTCAGCCCCAGCATTTT
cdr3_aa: CASSRGRQPQHF

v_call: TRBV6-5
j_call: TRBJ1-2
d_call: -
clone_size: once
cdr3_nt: TGTGCCAGTGCGGGTCCCTCGGACTACACCTTC
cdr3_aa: CASAGPSDYTF

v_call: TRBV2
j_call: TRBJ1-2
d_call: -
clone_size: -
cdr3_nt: TGTGCCAGCAGTCGGACAGAGGTCTATGGCTACACCTTC
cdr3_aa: CASSRTEVYGYTF

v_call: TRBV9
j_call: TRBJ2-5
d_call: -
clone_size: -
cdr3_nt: TGTGCCAGCAGCCGTATAGGGACGGCCCAAGAGACCCAGTACTTC
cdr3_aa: CASSRIGTAQETQYF

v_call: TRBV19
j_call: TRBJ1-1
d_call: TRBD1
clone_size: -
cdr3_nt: TGTGCCAGTAGTCTTGACAGGGGGAACACTGAAGCTTTCTTT
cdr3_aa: CASSLDRGNTEAFF

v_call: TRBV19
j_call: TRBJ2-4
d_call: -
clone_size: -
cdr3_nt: TGTGCCAGTAAAGACATCAGAAACATTCAGTACTTC
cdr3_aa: CASKDIRNIQYF

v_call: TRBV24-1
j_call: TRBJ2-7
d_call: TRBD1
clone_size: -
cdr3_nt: TGTGCCACCAGTGATTCCGGGACAGGGTCTCACTACGAGCAGTACTTC
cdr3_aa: CATSDSGTGSHYEQYF

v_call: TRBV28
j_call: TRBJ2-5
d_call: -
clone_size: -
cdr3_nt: TGTGCCAGCAGCCTCCCGAGCCAACAAGAGACCCAGTACTTC
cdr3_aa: CASSLPSQQETQYF

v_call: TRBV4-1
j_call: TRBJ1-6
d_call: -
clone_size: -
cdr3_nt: TGCGCCAGCAGCCAGGGGGCACACCTTATCTCCTATAATTCACCCCTCCACTTT
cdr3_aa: CASSQGAHLISYNSPLHF

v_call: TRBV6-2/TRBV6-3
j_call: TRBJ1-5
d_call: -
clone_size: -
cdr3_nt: TGTGCCAGCAGCAGCGAGGCGCCTTATAGCAATCAGCCCCAGCATTTT
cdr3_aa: CASSSEAPYSNQPQHF

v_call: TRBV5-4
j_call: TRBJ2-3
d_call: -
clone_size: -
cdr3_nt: TGTGCCAGCGGCAGGGTCGGCACAGATACGCAGTATTTT
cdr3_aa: CASGRVGTDTQYF

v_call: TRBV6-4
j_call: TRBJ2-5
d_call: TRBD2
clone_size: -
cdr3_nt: TGTGCCAGCAGCCCAGAAAGCGGGGGGGCCGGAGAGACCCAGTACTTC
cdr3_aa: CASSPESGGAGETQYF

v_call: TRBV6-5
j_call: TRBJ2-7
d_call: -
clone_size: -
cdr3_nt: TGTGCCACAGGACCTAGGACTGGGAGCTCCTACGAGCAGTACTTC
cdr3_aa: CATGPRTGSSYEQYF

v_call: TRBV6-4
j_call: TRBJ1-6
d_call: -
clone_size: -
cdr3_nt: TGTGCCAGCAGTGAGGGGCCAACTTCACCCCTCCACTTT
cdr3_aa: CASSEGPTSPLHF

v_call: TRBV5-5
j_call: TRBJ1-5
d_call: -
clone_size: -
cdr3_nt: TGTGCCAGCAGCTTCGAACGAAATCAGCCCCAGCATTTT
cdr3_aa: CASSFERNQPQHF

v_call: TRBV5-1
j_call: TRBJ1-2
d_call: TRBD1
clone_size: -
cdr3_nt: TGCGCCAGCAGCTTGGACAGGGGCCCCCGAGATGGCTACACCTTC
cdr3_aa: CASSLDRGPRDGYTF

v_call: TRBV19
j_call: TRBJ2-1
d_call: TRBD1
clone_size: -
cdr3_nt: TGTGCCAGTAGTATTACAGGGGGCGGCAATGAGCAGTTCTTC
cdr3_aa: CASSITGGGNEQFF

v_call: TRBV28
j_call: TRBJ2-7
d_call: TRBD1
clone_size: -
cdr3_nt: TGTGCCAGCAGTAGCCCCGGACAGGGGGAGGCCTACGAGCAGTACTTC
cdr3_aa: CASSSPGQGEAYEQYF

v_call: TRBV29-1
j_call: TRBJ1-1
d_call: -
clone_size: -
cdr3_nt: TGCAGCGTTGAACGTACGACGAACACTGAAGCTTTCTTT
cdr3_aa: CSVERTTNTEAFF

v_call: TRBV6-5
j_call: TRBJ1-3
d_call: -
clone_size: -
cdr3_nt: TGTGCCAGCAGCAGCACCAGAAACACCATATATTTT
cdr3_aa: CASSSTRNTIYF

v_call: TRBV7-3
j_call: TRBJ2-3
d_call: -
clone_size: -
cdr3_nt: TGTGCCAGCAGCTTAGGGTCTGGCCCAAGCACAGATACGCAGTATTTT
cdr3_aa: CASSLGSGPSTDTQYF

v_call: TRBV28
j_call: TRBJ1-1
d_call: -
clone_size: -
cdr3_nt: TGTGCCAGCAGCCCTCGGGGGGACGAAGCTTTCTTT
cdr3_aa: CASSPRGDEAFF

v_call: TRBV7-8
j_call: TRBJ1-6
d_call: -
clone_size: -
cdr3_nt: TGTGCCAGCAGCCAGACCCGAGCCCACGATAATTCACCCCTCCACTTT
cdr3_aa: CASSQTRAHDNSPLHF

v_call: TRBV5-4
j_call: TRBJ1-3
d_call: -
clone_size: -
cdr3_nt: TGTGCCAGCAGCCACAGACGGACGACCGAAAACTCTGGAAACACCATATATTTT
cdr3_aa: CASSHRRTTENSGNTIYF

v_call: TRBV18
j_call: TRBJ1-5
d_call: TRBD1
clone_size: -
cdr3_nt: TGTGCCAGCTCACCAACAGGGGCGCTAGGTCAGCCCCAGCATTTT
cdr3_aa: CASSPTGALGQPQHF

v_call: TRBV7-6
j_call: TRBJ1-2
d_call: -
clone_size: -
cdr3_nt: TGTGCCAGCAGCTTAGGAGGGGCCTATGGCTACACCTTC
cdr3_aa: CASSLGGAYGYTF

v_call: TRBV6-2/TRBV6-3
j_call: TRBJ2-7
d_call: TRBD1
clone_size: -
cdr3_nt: TGTGCCAGCAGTTCCGGGACAGGGGTAGGCGAGCAGTACTTC
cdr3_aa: CASSSGTGVGEQYF

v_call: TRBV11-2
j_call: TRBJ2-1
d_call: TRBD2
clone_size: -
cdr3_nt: TGTGCCAGCAGCTTATGGCGGGGGGCCCGGGATGAGCAGTTCTTC
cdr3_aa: CASSLWRGARDEQFF

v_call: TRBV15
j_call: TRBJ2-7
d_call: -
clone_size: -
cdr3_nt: TGTGCCACCAGCATGGGGGGAGTCTACGAGCAGTACTTC
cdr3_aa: CATSMGGVYEQYF

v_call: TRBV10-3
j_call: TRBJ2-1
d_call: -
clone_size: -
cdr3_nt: TGTGCCATCAGTGAGTCGAGGGATGAGCAGTTCTTC
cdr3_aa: CAISESRDEQFF

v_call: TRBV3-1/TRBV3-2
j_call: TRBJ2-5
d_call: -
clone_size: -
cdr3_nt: TGTGCCAGCAGCCCGCGGGGCCGGGAGACCCAGTACTTC
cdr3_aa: CASSPRGRETQYF

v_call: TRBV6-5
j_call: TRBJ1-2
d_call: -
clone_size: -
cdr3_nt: TGTGCCAGCAGGACGTCTGGGGGCTATGGCTACACCTTC
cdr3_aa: CASRTSGGYGYTF

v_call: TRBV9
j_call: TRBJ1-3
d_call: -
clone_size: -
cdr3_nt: TGTGCCAGCAACGCCGGTGCTTTTCCAAACACCATATATTTT
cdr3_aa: CASNAGAFPNTIYF

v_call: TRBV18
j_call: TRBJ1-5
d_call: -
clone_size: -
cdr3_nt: TGTGCCAGCTCACCAGGGAGCAGCAATCAGCCCCAGCATTTT
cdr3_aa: CASSPGSSNQPQHF

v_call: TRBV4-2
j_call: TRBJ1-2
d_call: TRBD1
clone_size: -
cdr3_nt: TGTGCCAGCAGCGAAGGGACAGAGAACTATGGCTACACCTTC
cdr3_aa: CASSEGTENYGYTF

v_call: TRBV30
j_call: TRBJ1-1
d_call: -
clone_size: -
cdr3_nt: TGTGCCTGGTCCGGAAGGGTGGTCACTGAAGCTTTCTTT
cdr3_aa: CAWSGRVVTEAFF

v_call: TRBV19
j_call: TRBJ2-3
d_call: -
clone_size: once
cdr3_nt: TGTGCCAGTAGTAAGGGTTTTTTAGTGTGGCGCTCCACAGATACGCAGTATTTT
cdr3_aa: CASSKGFLVWRSTDTQYF